The 29 T cell receptor beta chains given below trace back to one sample, sequenced in a study of T-cell reconstitution after alpha-beta-depleted transplantation in children. The TCRbeta library was prepared with unique molecular identifiers. MiXCR, applied by TCRdb to the PCR reads, yields one record per CDR3 protein. The sample lists fewer than 700,000 distinct CDR3 sequences; roughly 23% were seen once. The sequenced sample was PBMCs, mostly from graft donor cells, obtained 360 days after TCRalphabeta/CD19-depleted stem cell transplant. These receptors came from a boy less than two years old who had a stem cell transplant for acute myeloid leukemia, so the T cells may come from the graft donor.

V usage is TRBV7-2 and J usage is TRBJ2-6; D is possibly TRBD2 (6 bases). V lost 7 bases and J 2 bases, leaving 15 bases between the germline ends. This CDR3 is built from 16 residues. Germline lookup yields CDR1 SGHTA and CDR2 FQGNSA. The CDR3: CASTPVGGTGANVLTF. As DNA, the CDR3 is TGTGCCAGCACTCCAGTCGGGGGAACTGGGGCCAACGTCCTGACTTTC.

The V call is TRBV28, the J call TRBJ2-5; a possible D gene is TRBD2 (6 bases). V was cut by 5 bases and J by 7 bases, with 17 bases left in between. Germline CDR1 reads MDHEN; CDR2 reads SYDVKM. The CDR3 contains 14 residues. CDR3 amino acids: CASSPGGGGGTQYF. CDR3 in DNA: TGTGCCAGCAGTCCCGGCGGTGGGGGAGGGACCCAGTACTTC.

This clonotype was counted only a few times. This chain connects TRBV20-1 to TRBJ1-4; D might be TRBD1 (5 bases). Deletions cut 4 bases from V and 5 bases from J, with 20 bases between. Germline CDR1 and CDR2: DFQATT and SNEGSKA (reference sequence). The CDR3 is 16 amino acids. This CDR3 is CSATILLGQENEKLFF. The CDR3 DNA follows: TGCAGTGCTACCATCCTGTTGGGGCAGGAGAATGAAAAACTGTTTTTT.

In this sample, this clonotype turned up a few times. V gene TRBV5-5 combines with J gene TRBJ2-1; TRBD2 matches 14 bases. In germline, CDR1 is SGHKS, CDR2 YYEKEE (reference sequence). Trimming cost V 4 bases and J 6 bases; bases outside gene matches: 3. The CDR3 length is 15 residues. The CDR3 DNA reads TGTGCCAGCAGCACGACTAGCGGGGGGGGCAATGAGCAGTTCTTC. Residues: CASSTTSGGGNEQFF.

This clonotype was found many times. This chain uses TRBV20-1 with TRBJ2-3; D is perhaps TRBD1 (5 bases). The length of the CDR3 is 13 residues. Between the trimmed V and J ends, which lost 6 bases and 7 bases, there was a span of 17 bases. The germline V gene has CDR1 DFQATT and CDR2 SNEGSKA (reference sequence). The CDR3 DNA sequence: TGCAGTGCAAGACCCCTAGGGGTGAATACGCAGTATTTT. Translated: CSARPLGVNTQYF.

The rearrangement uses TRBV20-1 and TRBJ2-2; 7 bases match TRBD1. Trimming cost V 3 bases and J 1 base; bases outside gene matches: 14. CDR1 and CDR2 from the germline V gene are DFQATT and SNEGSKA (reference sequence). The CDR3 consists of 18 residues. As DNA, the CDR3 is TGCAGTGCTAGCCCCGGGACAGTGGGTAACGTGAACACCGGGGAGCTGTTTTTT. Translated: CSASPGTVGNVNTGELFF.

The chain couples TRBV18 to TRBJ1-3; D call uncertain. V was shortened by 3 bases and J by 3 bases, with 12 bases between the two germline ends. Germline assignment: CDR1 KGHSH and CDR2 LQKENI. This CDR3 region has 15 residues. The CDR3 DNA reads as TGTGCCAGCTCACCGGGAGGAAAAGTTGGAAACACCATATATTTT. It yields the protein CASSPGGKVGNTIYF.

This CDR3 reads CASSHRASGDTQYF. The CDR3 DNA is TGTGCCAGCAGTCACAGGGCCTCCGGGGATACGCAGTATTTT. The V gene is TRBV12-3 or TRBV12-4, the J gene TRBJ2-3; TRBD1 is a possible D gene (6 bases). The V and J ends lost 5 bases and 6 bases respectively, with 15 bases between them. The CDR3 is 14 amino acids.

This clonotype was detected ten times or more. The chain recombines TRBV29-1 with TRBJ2-3; D is undetermined. The length of the CDR3 is 14 residues. V lost 4 bases, J lost 1 base, and 12 bases lay in between. Germline V lookup: CDR1 SQVTM, CDR2 ANQGSEA. The CDR3 protein is CSVGSLLRTDTQYF. The CDR3 DNA sequence: TGCAGCGTTGGGTCTCTCCTCCGCACAGATACGCAGTATTTT.

This clonotype was recorded many times. The chain has TRBV5-5 and TRBJ2-2; the D is unclear. The V gene's germline CDR1 is SGHKS and CDR2 YYEKEE (reference sequence). With 0 bases removed from V and 0 bases from J, the gap between germline ends came to 6 bases. CDR3 length: 15 residues. CDR3 residues: CASSLEETNTGELFF. CDR3 coding DNA: TGTGCCAGCAGCTTGGAGGAAACGAACACCGGGGAGCTGTTTTTT.

This clonotype was counted at least ten times. At one of its ends the junction is not consistent with the germline gene, which may arise from a read error. The chain has TRBV4-1 and TRBJ2-7; unclear D gene. The CDR3 length is 15 residues. Germline loops: CDR1 MGHRA, CDR2 YSYEKL. CDR3 coding DNA: TGCGCCTGCAGCCGAGACCCCGGTAATGCCTACGAGCAGTACTTC. This translates into CACSRDPGNAYEQYF.

There are a few counts of this clonotype. The chain couples TRBV5-1 to TRBJ1-1; D gene unclear. V lost 0 bases, J lost 3 bases, and 6 bases lay in between. Germline CDR1 SGHRS, CDR2 YFSETQ. The CDR3 loop spans 13 amino acids. The CDR3 region is CASSLAADTEAFF. In DNA form, the CDR3 reads TGCGCCAGCAGCTTGGCCGCAGACACTGAAGCTTTCTTT.

This clonotype was counted many times. The rearrangement joins TRBV20-1 to TRBJ2-1; tentative D call: TRBD1 (5 bases). CDR1 is DFQATT, CDR2 SNEGSKA, per germline (reference sequence). The CDR3 has 12 amino acids. V was clipped by 3 bases and J by 7 bases, with 10 bases between them. CDR3 bases: TGCAGTGCTAGCGTCACAGGAAATGAGCAGTTCTTC. This gives the protein CSASVTGNEQFF.

This chain links TRBV5-6 with TRBJ2-1; no definite D call. The V and J ends lost 2 bases and 3 bases respectively, with 15 bases between them. Per germline, CDR1 SGHDT and CDR2 YYEEEE. The CDR3 extends over 16 amino acids. DNA of the CDR3: TGTGCCAGCAGCTTACGGGCCATGCGGCTCTACAATGAGCAGTTCTTC. Translation gives CASSLRAMRLYNEQFF.

Turning to this clonotype: This may be a read error, as it is one base from a much larger clone. V and J are TRBV5-1 and TRBJ2-5; 7 nucleotides match TRBD1. V lost 2 bases to trimming and J lost 5 bases; unmatched junction nucleotides: 9. Looked up from germline, CDR1 is SGHRS and CDR2 is YFSETQ. The CDR3 spans 15 residues. The CDR3 DNA is TGCGCCAGCAGCTTACTAGAGACAGGGCGGGAGACCCAGTACTTC. Translation gives CASSLLETGRETQYF.

This clonotype has ten or more counts. This rearrangement joins TRBV3-1 to TRBJ2-3; D remains ambiguous. The length of the CDR3 is 13 residues. Germline values: CDR1 LGHDT, CDR2 YNNKEL (reference sequence). The V end lost 1 base, the J end lost 3 bases, and 5 bases lay between the germline ends. Here the CDR3 reads CASSQVITDTQYF. As DNA, the CDR3 is TGTGCCAGCAGCCAAGTGATTACAGATACGCAGTATTTT.

The sample holds many counts of this clonotype. This chain connects TRBV6-1 to TRBJ2-7, with D perhaps TRBD1 (6 bases). The CDR3 has 14 residues. V lost 3 bases, J lost 3 bases, and 12 bases lay in between. Germline V gene data show CDR1 as MNHNS and CDR2 as SASEGT. The CDR3 sequence is CASSDPGTSYEQYF. The DNA of the CDR3 is TGTGCCAGCAGTGACCCCGGGACAAGCTACGAGCAGTACTTC.

This clonotype occurred a few times. This chain joins TRBV20-1 and TRBJ2-3; 8 bases line up with TRBD2. Germline-derived CDR1 and CDR2 are DFQATT and SNEGSKA (reference sequence). The length of the CDR3 is 18 residues. V dropped 8 bases and J dropped 3; count of bases not matched to a gene: 22. In DNA form, the CDR3 reads TGCAGTTGCAGTAGATATAGCGGGGATACCGTGAGGACAGATACGCAGTATTTT. Amino acids: CSCSRYSGDTVRTDTQYF.

This clonotype was detected many times. The V gene is TRBV11-3, the J gene TRBJ2-2, with D unclear. Germline V gives CDR1 SGHNT, CDR2 YENEEA. Trimming removed 1 base from V and 6 bases from J, with 6 bases in between. The CDR3 length is 13 residues. CDR3 bases: TGTGCCAGCAGCTTAGGGGCGGCCGGGGAGCTGTTTTTT. This translates into CASSLGAAGELFF. The whole variable domain, remainder taken from reference TRBV11-3 and TRBJ2-2, is EAGVVQSPRYKIIEKKQPVAFWCNPISGHNTLYWYLQNLGQGPELLIRYENEEAVDDSQLPKDRFSAERLKGVDSTLKIQPAELGDSAVYLCASSLGAAGELFFGEGSRLTVL.

In this sample, this clonotype turned up many times. J is TRBJ2-1 and V is TRBV27, with 7 bases that match TRBD2. The CDR3 runs 13 residues. V trimming: 4 bases; J trimming: 5 bases; junction bases outside the gene matches: 2. Germline V lookup: CDR1 MNHEY, CDR2 SMNVEV (reference sequence). The CDR3 DNA reads TGTGCCAGCAGTTCGGGGGGTCACAATGAGCAGTTCTTC. This translates into CASSSGGHNEQFF.

This clonotype appeared many times. The chain joins TRBV7-7 to TRBJ2-3; D is perhaps TRBD2 (6 bases). CDR3 size: 16 residues. Trimming cost V 5 bases and J 4 bases, with 19 bases left between them. From germline, CDR1 is SSHAT and CDR2 FNYEAQ (reference sequence). The CDR3, as DNA: TGTGCCAGCAGCCACGGTTCACGGGGGTCAGCAGATACGCAGTATTTT. Translation: CASSHGSRGSADTQYF. The variable domain in full, with the rest retrieved from reference TRBV7-7 and TRBJ2-3, is GAGVSQSPRYKVTKRGQDVTLRCDPISSHATLYWYQQALGQGPEFLTYFNYEAQPDKSGLPSDRFSAERPEGSISTLTIQRTEQRDSAMYRCASSHGSRGSADTQYFGPGTRLTVL.

The chain is built from TRBV20-1 and TRBJ2-7; D is unresolved. The CDR3 spans 12 residues. V was pared by 3 bases and J by 2 bases, with 8 bases between. Germline V CDR1 and CDR2: DFQATT, SNEGSKA (reference sequence). The CDR3 spells CSARYSPYEQYF. In DNA form, the CDR3 reads TGCAGTGCTAGGTACAGTCCCTACGAGCAGTACTTC.

V usage is TRBV4-3 and J usage is TRBJ2-3; D unresolved. Looked up from germline, CDR1 is LGHNA and CDR2 is YSLEER. The CDR3 extends over 15 amino acids. V lost 3 bases, J lost 0 bases, and 10 bases lay in between. CDR3 in DNA: TGCGCCAGCAGCCACGGAGTACCAAGCACAGATACGCAGTATTTT. The encoded protein is CASSHGVPSTDTQYF.

This clonotype was seen a handful of times. The rearrangement links TRBV7-9 to TRBJ2-7; tentatively, D is TRBD1 or TRBD2 (5 bases each). Trimming removed 6 bases from V and 1 base from J, with 13 bases in between. The germline V gene has CDR1 SEHNR and CDR2 FQNEAQ (reference sequence). The CDR3 covers 14 residues. The CDR3 loop reads CASRSGAESYEQYV. CDR3 nucleotides: TGTGCCAGCAGATCCGGGGCCGAATCCTACGAGCAGTACGTC.

A few counts support this clonotype. This chain uses TRBV6-5 with TRBJ2-1; D uncertain. CDR3 length equals 11 residues. Trimming left V 7 bases short and J 8 bases short, with 9 bases between. Germline loops: CDR1 MNHEY, CDR2 SVGAGI. The CDR3 protein is CASTLSDEQFF. CDR3 nucleotide sequence: TGTGCCAGCACCTTAAGTGATGAGCAGTTCTTC.

The V gene is TRBV20-1, the J gene TRBJ2-7; D gene unclear. The CDR3 runs 14 residues. The ends were cut back, 3 bases at V and 3 bases at J, with 15 bases in the middle. The V gene's germline CDR1 is DFQATT and CDR2 SNEGSKA (reference sequence). The CDR3 DNA is TGCAGTGCTAGTTCGACTCTTGACCTCTACGAGCAGTACGTC. It codes for CSASSTLDLYEQYV.

The chain links TRBV7-6 to TRBJ2-2; possibly TRBD2 for D (6 bases). Germline-derived CDR1 and CDR2 are SGHVS and FNYEAQ. V was clipped by 5 bases and J by 0 bases, with 10 bases between them. The CDR3 covers 15 residues. CDR3 DNA: TGTGCCAGCAGCCCCCGACTAGCGAACACCGGGGAGCTGTTTTTT. Encoded protein: CASSPRLANTGELFF. Combining the CDR3 with reference TRBV7-6 and TRBJ2-2 gives the whole variable domain GAGVSQSPRYKVTKRGQDVALRCDPISGHVSLYWYRQALGQGPEFLTYFNYEAQQDKSGLPNDRFSAERPEGSISTLTIQRTEQRDSAMYRCASSPRLANTGELFFGEGSRLTVL.

This clonotype was picked up one time. This could be a read error, since a much larger clone is one nucleotide away. This chain connects TRBV20-1 to TRBJ2-7, with a tentative D call TRBD2 (5 bases). Germline-derived CDR1 and CDR2 are DFQATT and SNEGSKA (reference sequence). The CDR3 runs to 14 residues. The CDR3, as DNA: TGCAGTGCTAAGTTCTTTGAGGGAACCTACGAGCAGAACTTC. This gives the protein CSAKFFEGTYEQNF.

This clonotype has a handful of counts. The chain couples TRBV20-1 to TRBJ1-2, with D possibly matching TRBD1 (6 bases). The CDR3 is made up of 14 amino acids. The V and J ends lost 0 bases and 3 bases respectively, with 11 bases between them. The germline CDR1 and CDR2 sequences are DFQATT and SNEGSKA (reference sequence). This chain's CDR3 is CSARDRGGDYGYTF. DNA of the CDR3: TGCAGTGCTAGAGATCGGGGGGGCGACTATGGCTACACCTTC.